This is a list of T cell receptor beta chains from one sample in a study of coeliac disease. Method: immunoSEQ multiplex PCR; TCRdb's copy keeps in-frame clones and lacks some. The sample has about 3,300 clones, roughly two thirds seen once. Sequencing used intraepithelial lymphocytes from the gut. The origin of the receptors is a woman aged 40 to 50. The CDR3 runs from the conserved cysteine through the conserved F or W. D genes are given only for firm matches. Part of the rows lack a size; the others show once, few, many or a class for expanded clones.

size,D,J,V,DNA,CDR3
few,TRBD1,TRBJ1-1,TRBV19,TGTGCCAGTAGGACAGGGGGCAACACTGAAGCTTTCTTT,CASRTGGNTEAFF
NA,TRBD2,TRBJ2-1,TRBV2,TGTGCCAGCAGTGATCTTAGCGGGAGGAAGAATGAGCAGTTCTTC,CASSDLSGRKNEQFF
few,TRBD2,TRBJ2-1,TRBV7-3,TGTGCCAGCAGCTTACTAGCGGGAGGGCTCTTCAATGAGCAGTTCTTC,CASSLLAGGLFNEQFF
NA,TRBD1,TRBJ2-7,TRBV20-1,TGCAGTGCGACAGGGGGAGGCGAGCAGTACTTC,CSATGGGEQYF
NA,NA,TRBJ1-5,TRBV28,TGTGCCAGCGTCAGGCAGAACAATCAGCCCCAGCATTTT,CASVRQNNQPQHF
large,TRBD2,TRBJ2-7,TRBV7-6,TGTGCCAGCGGATCAGCGGGAACCGAGCAGTACTTC,CASGSAGTEQYF
NA,TRBD2,TRBJ2-7,TRBV5-1,TGCGCCAGCAGCCAAGAAGCCGCTAGCGGGGCGGGTGGGGGGGATTACGAGCAGTACTTC,CASSQEAASGAGGGDYEQYF
NA,NA,TRBJ2-1,TRBV11-2,TGTGCCAGCAGCGGGAGACAGGCGAACAATGAGCAGTTCTTC,CASSGRQANNEQFF
once,TRBD2,TRBJ2-3,TRBV9,TGTGCCAGCAGCGGAGCGGGAGAAAGCACAGATACGCAGTATTTT,CASSGAGESTDTQYF
NA,TRBD1,TRBJ2-7,TRBV6-1,TGTGCCAGCAGGCAGGGACAGTTCTACGAGCAGTACTTC,CASRQGQFYEQYF
NA,NA,TRBJ2-7,TRBV5-4,TGTGCCAGCAGCGGAGGATATAGTCTAAGCGAGCAGTACTTC,CASSGGYSLSEQYF
NA,NA,TRBJ1-1,TRBV9,TGTGCCAGCAGCGTAGGAGTGGACTCGGTGAACACTGAAGCTTTCTTT,CASSVGVDSVNTEAFF
NA,NA,TRBJ2-6,TRBV4-1,TGCGCCAGCAGCCAAGCTGTTAGAGGCTCTGGGGCCAACGTCCTGACTTTC,CASSQAVRGSGANVLTF
NA,TRBD1,TRBJ2-7,TRBV9,TGTGCCAGCAGCGTAGAACAGGGGGGCTACGAGCAGTACTTC,CASSVEQGGYEQYF
few,NA,TRBJ2-7,TRBV5-5,TGTGCCAGCAGCCAATCGACGGGCGAGCAGTACTTC,CASSQSTGEQYF
NA,NA,TRBJ1-1,TRBV10-3,TGTGCCATCAGTACAGGTTCTGATGCTGAAGCTTTCTTT,CAISTGSDAEAFF
NA,TRBD2,TRBJ2-3,TRBV5-1,TGCGCCAGCAGCTTGGACGGGAGGGCCATAGATACGCAGTATTTT,CASSLDGRAIDTQYF
NA,NA,TRBJ1-1,TRBV7-9,TGTGCCAGCAGCTTAGAGCAGGGGAACACTGAAGCTTTCTTT,CASSLEQGNTEAFF
NA,NA,TRBJ1-2,TRBV6-1,TGTGCCAGCAGTGAAATGCGGCATCCGTTGGATGGCTACACCTTC,CASSEMRHPLDGYTF
few,NA,TRBJ2-1,TRBV5-4,TGTGCCAGCAGCTTGGTCGCGGGTCAAGGTCGGGAGCAGTTCTTC,CASSLVAGQGREQFF
NA,NA,TRBJ1-2,TRBV27,TGTGCCAGCAGTCTAAGCGGTGCTTTCCGTAATGGCTACACCTTC,CASSLSGAFRNGYTF
medium-sized,NA,TRBJ2-3,TRBV9,TGTGCCAGCAGCGGAGCCCAGGTTTCCACAGATACGCAGTATTTT,CASSGAQVSTDTQYF
NA,NA,TRBJ2-1,TRBV6-1,TGTGCCAGCAGTGAGATGACACCTTACAATGAGCAGTTCTTC,CASSEMTPYNEQFF
NA,TRBD2,TRBJ2-5,TRBV6-9,TGTGCCAGCAGTTACACTTCCGGGACTAGCGGGAGAGGCCAAGAGACCCAGTACTTC,CASSYTSGTSGRGQETQYF
few,NA,TRBJ1-2,TRBV28,TGTGCCAGCAGTTTACCCGACAGATACTATGGCTACACCTTC,CASSLPDRYYGYTF
NA,TRBD2,TRBJ2-3,TRBV14,TGTGCCAGCAGCCAATTAGCGGGAGGGCCGGGAGATACGCAGTATTTT,CASSQLAGGPGDTQYF
NA,NA,TRBJ1-2,TRBV5-4,TGTGCCAGCAGCTTGGGGGTGGTGGGGGCTGGCTACACCTTC,CASSLGVVGAGYTF
NA,NA,TRBJ2-7,TRBV19,TGTGCCAGTAGTATTGCCGACAATACCTACGAGCAGTACTTC,CASSIADNTYEQYF
few,TRBD1,TRBJ2-3,TRBV28,TGTGCCAGCAGTCCACCCCCCGGGACAGGGGGGAATACGCAGTATTTT,CASSPPPGTGGNTQYF
NA,NA,TRBJ1-2,TRBV18,TGTGCCAGCTCACCCATCGCCGGGACAATTTCTGGCTACACCTTC,CASSPIAGTISGYTF
NA,TRBD1,TRBJ2-3,TRBV10-2,TGCGCCACCTGGGACAGGAGCACAGATACGCAGTATTTT,CATWDRSTDTQYF
NA,TRBD1,TRBJ1-2,TRBV5-6,TGTGCCAGCAGCTTGGCAGGGACAGGGAACTATGGCTACACCTTC,CASSLAGTGNYGYTF
NA,NA,TRBJ2-7,TRBV28,TGTGCCAGCAGTTTTGTAACGGCGCGGTATGAGTACGAGCAGTACTTC,CASSFVTARYEYEQYF
NA,TRBD1,TRBJ2-7,TRBV5-5,TGTGCCAGCAGCCGCTTACCGGGACAGGGCGCCTACGAGCAGTACTTC,CASSRLPGQGAYEQYF
NA,NA,TRBJ1-1,TRBV7-2,TGTGCCAGCAGCTTTGAGAGGTCCGTAGCTTTCTTT,CASSFERSVAFF
once,NA,TRBJ1-2,TRBV11-2,TGTGCCAGCAGCCCGGGGGCGGGGGCCTATGGCTACACCTTC,CASSPGAGAYGYTF
few,TRBD1,TRBJ1-5,TRBV2,TGTGCCAGCAGTACTCAGATTGGGACAGGGGCCAGCAATCAGCCCCAGCATTTT,CASSTQIGTGASNQPQHF
NA,NA,TRBJ2-7,TRBV11-1,TGTGCCAGCAGCTTTCTCCAGGGTGTTGGGGAGCAGTACTTC,CASSFLQGVGEQYF
once,TRBD1,TRBJ1-2,TRBV7-2,TGTGCCAGCAGCTTACGACAGGGGGAGGGAGGCTACACCTTC,CASSLRQGEGGYTF
NA,TRBD2,TRBJ2-2,TRBV5-1,TGCGCCAGCAGCTTCGGGGGAGGGCCCGGCGGGGAGCTGTTTTTT,CASSFGGGPGGELFF
NA,NA,TRBJ1-4,TRBV18,TGTGCCAGCTCACCAACGAGCCCAGGAAATGAAAAACTGTTTTTT,CASSPTSPGNEKLFF
NA,TRBD2,TRBJ2-1,TRBV15,TGTGCCACCAGCAGTTCCGTAGCGGGCGGGGATGAGCAGTTCTTC,CATSSSVAGGDEQFF
NA,NA,TRBJ1-1,TRBV5-1,TGCGCCAGCAGCGAAACAGGGAACACTGAAGCTTTCTTT,CASSETGNTEAFF
NA,NA,TRBJ2-7,TRBV18,TGTGCCAGCTCACCACCTCTCAGTATCTACGAGCAGTACTTC,CASSPPLSIYEQYF
NA,NA,TRBJ2-2,TRBV21-1,TGTGCCAGCAGCAGACTAGGGGTCCCTCCACTAGCGGGGCCTTACACCGGGGAGCTGTTTTTT,CASSRLGVPPLAGPYTGELFF
once,TRBD2,TRBJ2-3,TRBV7-2,TGTGCCAGCAGCTTACTAGCGGGAGTAGGAGATACGCAGTATTTT,CASSLLAGVGDTQYF
NA,NA,TRBJ2-7,TRBV7-3,TGTGCCAGCAGCTGGGAGCCGGGCCCCCTTTTCTCCTACGAGCAGTACTTC,CASSWEPGPLFSYEQYF
NA,NA,TRBJ1-4,TRBV11-2,TGTGCCAGCAGCTTAAATGGGGGCTCTAATGAAAAACTGTTTTTT,CASSLNGGSNEKLFF
NA,TRBD1,TRBJ2-7,TRBV7-9,TGTGCCAGCGACGGGGGACAGGGCTACGAGCAGTACTTC,CASDGGQGYEQYF
NA,TRBD2,TRBJ2-7,TRBV9,TGTGCCAGCAGCGTAGCAAGCGGGAACTACGAGCAGTACTTC,CASSVASGNYEQYF
NA,TRBD2,TRBJ2-1,TRBV7-6,TGTGCCAGCAGTCTAGCGGGGAGTGCGAATGAGCAGTTCTTC,CASSLAGSANEQFF
NA,TRBD2,TRBJ2-1,TRBV6-5,TGTGCCAGCAGACCTACTAGCGGTACCTACAATGAGCAGTTCTTC,CASRPTSGTYNEQFF
few,TRBD2,TRBJ2-3,TRBV19,TGTGCCAGTAGTCCTAAGACTAGCGGGGTCTACACAGATACGCAGTATTTT,CASSPKTSGVYTDTQYF
NA,TRBD1,TRBJ2-5,TRBV5-4,TGTGCCAGCAGTCCACAGGGGAGTGAGACCCAGTACTTC,CASSPQGSETQYF